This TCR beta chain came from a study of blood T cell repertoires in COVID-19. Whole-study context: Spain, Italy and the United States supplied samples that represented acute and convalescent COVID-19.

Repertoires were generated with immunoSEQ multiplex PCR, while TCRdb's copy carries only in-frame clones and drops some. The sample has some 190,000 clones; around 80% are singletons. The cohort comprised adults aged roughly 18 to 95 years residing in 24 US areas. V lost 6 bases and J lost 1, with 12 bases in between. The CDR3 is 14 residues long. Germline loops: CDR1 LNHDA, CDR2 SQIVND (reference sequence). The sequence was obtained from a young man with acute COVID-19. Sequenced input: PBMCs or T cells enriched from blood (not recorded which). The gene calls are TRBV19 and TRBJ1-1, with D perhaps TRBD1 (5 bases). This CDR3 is CASRTTGSNTEAFF. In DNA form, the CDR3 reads TGTGCCAGTAGAACCACAGGTTCGAACACTGAAGCTTTCTTT. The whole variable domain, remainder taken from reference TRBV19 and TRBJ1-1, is DGGITQSPKYLFRKEGQNVTLSCEQNLNHDAMYWYRQDPGQGLRLIYYSQIVNDFQKGDIAEGYSVSREKKESFPLTVTSAQKNPTAFYLCASRTTGSNTEAFFGQGTRLTVV.